The TCR beta chain under discussion was sequenced for a study of Ad26.COV2.S vaccination and SARS-CoV-2 variants. Overall study context: The vaccine Ad26.COV2.S was put into the muscle once, or twice with 56 days between.

This table comes from immunoSEQ multiplex PCR, and its TCRdb copy is limited to in-frame clones, with some not included. Among 350,000 to 450,000 clones listed, around 86% were seen once. The treatment here: 19 received Ad26.COV2.S at low or high dose, single or two shots; roughly 5 received placebo; per-sample allocation not given. Day 63 after the first injection of vaccine or placebo was the sampling time. In germline, CDR1 is MNHEY, CDR2 SMNVEV (reference sequence). V was cut by 5 bases and J by 9 bases, with 17 bases left in between. The CDR3 sequence is 14 residues long. This sequence joins TRBV27 and TRBJ2-4, with a possible D match to TRBD2 (7 bases). This sequence was found in a person between 18 and 65 years old who received the Ad26.COV2.S COVID-19 vaccine or a placebo. The specimen was peripheral blood, collected in a trial of Ad26.COV2.S vaccine versus placebo. The CDR3 coding sequence is TGTGCCAGCAGTCCCGGACTCGCGGGGGCCATTCAGTACTTC. Its protein is CASSPGLAGAIQYF.